This T cell receptor (beta chain) was retrieved from a study of blood T cell repertoires in COVID-19. Study in general: Both acute and convalescent COVID-19 samples were obtained from the United States, Italy and Spain. In each case, the material was cDNA or gDNA derived from T cells, B-cell-depleted T cells, or PBMCs.

The CDR3 has 15 amino acids. Germline CDR1 reads SGHNT; CDR2 reads YENEEA. V lost 4 bases, J lost 2 bases, and 13 bases lay in between. TCRdb keeps only in-frame clones here, not all; method: immunoSEQ multiplex PCR. The table has about 53,000 clones, about 80% seen once. The source is a human donor in a cohort sampled during active COVID-19. The source material was peripheral blood. This chain joins TRBV11-3 and TRBJ2-3; the D is unclear. For the CDR3, the DNA is TGTGCCAGCAGCTCTTCTTCAACTTTCACAGATACGCAGTATTTT. Its protein product is CASSSSSTFTDTQYF.